This is a list of T cell receptor beta chains from one sample in a study of cytomegalovirus exposure and HLA in healthy donors. Sequencing was performed with immunoSEQ multiplex PCR; in TCRdb, only in-frame clones are kept and a portion is missing. Among over 100,000 clones listed, around 86% were seen once. Source material: PBMCs. All receptors derive from a woman aged 45-65 years in good health and CMV-seropositive. CDR3s include the opening cysteine and the closing phenylalanine or tryptophan. The D gene is left open where the match is weak. For some rows the clone size is stated as once, few or many, or as a class when expanded; others skip it.

V gene	J gene	D gene	clone size	CDR3 DNA	CDR3 protein
TRBV6-6	TRBJ2-7	TRBD1	NA	TGTGCCAGCAGGGGACAGGGCAACAACGAGCAGTACTTC	CASRGQGNNEQYF
TRBV7-2	TRBJ2-5	NA	NA	TGTGCCAGCAGCTTAATCTATTTCGGGGAAGAGACCCAGTACTTC	CASSLIYFGEETQYF
TRBV7-8	TRBJ1-5	NA	few	TGTGCCAGCAGCTTAGCCGTGGCGTCCGGAGATCAGCCCCAGCATTTT	CASSLAVASGDQPQHF
TRBV5-1	TRBJ2-1	TRBD2	NA	TGCGCCAGCGCCCTAGCGGGAGCTTACAATGAGCAGTTCTTC	CASALAGAYNEQFF
TRBV5-1	TRBJ2-1	TRBD1	NA	TGCGCCAGCAGCTCGGGACAGGGATACAATGAGCAGTTCTTC	CASSSGQGYNEQFF
TRBV6-5	TRBJ2-6	NA	NA	TGTGCCAGCAGTTACTCAAGGAGCTCTGGGGCCAACGTCCTGACTTTC	CASSYSRSSGANVLTF
TRBV10-2	TRBJ1-5	NA	NA	TGCGCCAGCAGTATCGCGGGGGGCGGCCAGCCCCAGCATTTT	CASSIAGGGQPQHF
TRBV6-5	TRBJ2-7	NA	NA	TGTGCCAGCAGTTACCCGGGACGGGCGGGGGAGCAGTACTTC	CASSYPGRAGEQYF
TRBV27	TRBJ1-5	NA	NA	TGTGCCAGCAGCCCCGACTTTAATAGCAATCAGCCCCAGCATTTT	CASSPDFNSNQPQHF
TRBV30	TRBJ1-3	NA	NA	TGTGCCTGGAATACAGGAGTCTCTGGAAACACCATATATTTT	CAWNTGVSGNTIYF
TRBV6-5	TRBJ1-1	TRBD1	few	TGTGCCAGCAGTTACCAGGGGGCTGAAGCTTTCTTT	CASSYQGAEAFF
TRBV19	TRBJ1-4	TRBD1	NA	TGTGCCAGCCGCGGGGGGACAGGGAATGAAAAACTGTTTTTT	CASRGGTGNEKLFF
TRBV28	TRBJ2-1	NA	NA	TGTGCCAGCGTTGGAGGGCTCGGCCTGGTCGGGCAGTTCTTC	CASVGGLGLVGQFF
TRBV7-9	TRBJ2-3	TRBD2	NA	TGTGCCAGCAGCTTATGGCTAGCGGACACAGATACGCAGTATTTT	CASSLWLADTDTQYF
TRBV5-4	TRBJ2-1	TRBD2	NA	TGTGCCAGCAGCGTCTCTCTAGCGGACTACAATGAGCAGTTCTTC	CASSVSLADYNEQFF
TRBV25-1	TRBJ1-1	TRBD1	NA	TGTGCCAGCAGTGAATGGAAGACAGGGGAGAACACTGAAGCTTTCTTT	CASSEWKTGENTEAFF
TRBV18	TRBJ2-7	TRBD2	NA	TGTGCCAGCTCACTAGCGGGGGTATCCTACGAGCAGTACTTC	CASSLAGVSYEQYF
TRBV18	TRBJ2-7	TRBD1	once	TGTGCCAGCTCACCTAGGACAGGGGTTAAGAGCGAGCAGTACTTC	CASSPRTGVKSEQYF
TRBV7-9	TRBJ2-5	NA	NA	TGTGCCAGCAGCTTAGTTTACGGAGATCCACAAGAGACCCAGTACTTC	CASSLVYGDPQETQYF
TRBV4-1	TRBJ1-2	NA	NA	TGCGCCAGCAGCCAAGAGTTCAGGGCGACTAACTATGGCTACACCTTC	CASSQEFRATNYGYTF
TRBV9	TRBJ1-2	NA	NA	TGTGCCAGCAGCCCCTACGGGTATGGCTACACCTTC	CASSPYGYGYTF
TRBV9	TRBJ1-2	TRBD1	NA	TGTGCCAGCAGCGCCAGGACAGGGGACCGCTATGGCTACACCTTC	CASSARTGDRYGYTF
TRBV18	TRBJ1-4	TRBD1	NA	TGTGCCAGCTCACCATCCCCGACAGGGATTGGAACTAATGAAAAACTGTTTTTT	CASSPSPTGIGTNEKLFF
TRBV7-2	TRBJ1-2	NA	NA	TGTGCCAGCAGCTTTCTTGGAGGCTCCACTAACTATGGCTACACCTTC	CASSFLGGSTNYGYTF
TRBV2	TRBJ1-5	NA	once	TGTGCCAGCAGTGACGCCACTCGGGGCAATCAGCCCCAGCATTTT	CASSDATRGNQPQHF
TRBV7-6	TRBJ1-6	NA	NA	TGTGCCAGCAGCAAGGACAGTTATGGCTCACCCCTCCACTTT	CASSKDSYGSPLHF
TRBV6-5	TRBJ1-2	NA	NA	TGTGCCAGCAGGCGACCGGGAACATCCTTCTATGGCTACACCTTC	CASRRPGTSFYGYTF
TRBV11-2	TRBJ2-1	TRBD2	few	TGTGCCAGCAGTTTCGGGCCTATAGCGGGAGGGACCTACAATGAGCAGTTCTTC	CASSFGPIAGGTYNEQFF
TRBV19	TRBJ2-5	TRBD2	NA	TGTGCCAGTAGTCGGGGACTACAAGAGACCCAGTACTTC	CASSRGLQETQYF
TRBV6-5	TRBJ2-1	NA	once	TGTGCCAGCAGTTATAGGGGGACGAATGAGCAGTTCTTC	CASSYRGTNEQFF
TRBV10-2	TRBJ1-1	NA	few	TGCGCCAGCATGAGGACATGGAACACTGAAGCTTTCTTT	CASMRTWNTEAFF
TRBV5-1	TRBJ1-2	TRBD1	NA	TGCGCCAGCAGCTTGGGTGGGACAGGGGAACCCTATGGCTACACCTTC	CASSLGGTGEPYGYTF
TRBV9	TRBJ2-2	TRBD1	NA	TGTGCCAGCAGCGTTCGACAGGGGATGAACACCGGGGAGCTGTTTTTT	CASSVRQGMNTGELFF
TRBV5-1	TRBJ2-7	TRBD1	NA	TGCGCCAGCAGCTTGGCACAGGGGAACGAGCAGTACTTC	CASSLAQGNEQYF
TRBV28	TRBJ2-5	NA	NA	TGTGCCACCCGTTATAGACCACCGAGGGCAGAGACCCAGTACTTC	CATRYRPPRAETQYF
TRBV30	TRBJ2-3	NA	NA	TGTGCCTGGAGTGTATTGTCTGCAGATACGCAGTATTTT	CAWSVLSADTQYF
TRBV5-1	TRBJ1-1	TRBD1	NA	TGCGCCAGCAGCTTGGCACAGGGGGCGGGTACTGAAGCTTTCTTT	CASSLAQGAGTEAFF
TRBV2	TRBJ1-5	TRBD1	NA	TGTGCCAGCAGGGGGGGTGGAGGGGGCGGAGGTCAGCCCCAGCATTTT	CASRGGGGGGGQPQHF
TRBV5-1	TRBJ1-3	TRBD1	NA	TGCGCCAGCAGCTCGCATCCGATACAGGGGAATTCTGGAAACACCATATATTTT	CASSSHPIQGNSGNTIYF
TRBV9	TRBJ1-2	TRBD1	NA	TGTGCCAGCAGTAGGGGACCGGAGGAACAGGGGGAGGTCTACACCTTC	CASSRGPEEQGEVYTF
TRBV5-8	TRBJ2-1	NA	NA	TGTGCCAGCAGCTTGGTGGCAGGGTTCGGTGAGCAGTTCTTC	CASSLVAGFGEQFF
TRBV19	TRBJ2-5	NA	NA	TGTGCCAGTAGTATAAGAGTTGGCCAGGGGCAAGTCGCGACCCAGTACTTC	CASSIRVGQGQVATQYF
TRBV4-1	TRBJ1-4	TRBD1	NA	TGCGCCAGCAGCCAAACCGGGACAGGCGGTGAAAAACTGTTTTTT	CASSQTGTGGEKLFF
TRBV19	TRBJ2-5	TRBD2	NA	TGTGCCAGTAGTAAGCGCCGGGGGGGCGTAGAGACCCAGTACTTC	CASSKRRGGVETQYF
TRBV5-1	TRBJ2-3	TRBD1	NA	TGCGCCAGCTGGGAGACAGGGTATGGCACAGATACGCAGTATTTT	CASWETGYGTDTQYF
TRBV20-1	TRBJ2-5	NA	NA	TGCAGTGCTAGAGGGGCAGAGACCCAGTACTTC	CSARGAETQYF
TRBV6-1	TRBJ2-7	TRBD2	NA	TGTGCCAGCCTCTGGACTAGCGGGACCTACGAGCAGTACTTC	CASLWTSGTYEQYF
TRBV11-2	TRBJ2-7	TRBD1	NA	TGTGCCAGCAGCTTAGGCGGGACAGGCTCCTACGAGCAGTACTTC	CASSLGGTGSYEQYF
TRBV19	TRBJ1-2	NA	once	TGTGCCAGTAATAACTGGCGAGATCCGGGAGGGCATGGCTACACCTTC	CASNNWRDPGGHGYTF
TRBV5-1	TRBJ1-1	NA	NA	TGCGCCAGCAGTTTCCGGTGGACTGAAGCTTTCTTT	CASSFRWTEAFF
TRBV6-5	TRBJ2-1	TRBD1	few	TGTGCCAGCAGTTTAACCGGGACAGGGGTAAGCAATGAGCAGTTCTTC	CASSLTGTGVSNEQFF
TRBV19	TRBJ1-6	NA	NA	TGTGCCAGTACTCGGGGGGGGTTGGATTCACCCCTCCACTTT	CASTRGGLDSPLHF
TRBV6-1	TRBJ1-2	TRBD1	NA	TGTGCCAGCAGTGATTACAGGGGGATGGATGGCTACACCTTC	CASSDYRGMDGYTF
TRBV6-1	TRBJ1-2	TRBD1	NA	TGTGCCAGCAGTGAACGGGACAGGGCTGGCTACACCTTC	CASSERDRAGYTF
TRBV28	TRBJ2-7	TRBD2	NA	TGTGCCAGCAGTTTCCCCGCCGCTAGCGGGTACCCCTACGAGCAGTACTTC	CASSFPAASGYPYEQYF